The T cell receptor beta chain under discussion was sequenced for a study of T cell repertoires in cytomegalovirus infection. Study findings and constraints: CMV carriers with the relevant HLA were identified by cumulative public TCR beta family frequency. It was HLA-C-restricted CMV-specific TCR beta clonotypes that dominated the response ex vivo.

TCRdb reprocessed the reads with MiXCR, giving one entry per CDR3 protein. Of more than 400,000 distinct CDR3 sequences listed, about 25% were seen once; the top ten hold roughly an eighth. With respect to this clonotype: Its antigen is not identified.

The ends lost 3 bases at V and 0 bases at J; junction bases unmatched: 13. CDR3 length equals 19 residues. The germline V gene has CDR1 DFQATT and CDR2 SNEGSKA (reference sequence). V is TRBV20-1 and J is TRBJ2-5, with 13 nucleotides matching TRBD2. The clonotype was recovered from a human donor in good health (CMV status not recorded). Some clones in this sample may be carry-over from other donors' samples. Source material: PBMCs. This CDR3 is CSARGAWTSGSQDQETQYF. DNA of the CDR3: TGCAGTGCTAGGGGGGCGTGGACTAGCGGGAGCCAGGACCAAGAGACCCAGTACTTC.